Included here is one T cell receptor beta chain sequence, with context. Only in-frame clones appear in the TCRdb table, and some are missing; sequencing was by immunoSEQ multiplex PCR. This table has approximately 260,000 clones, around 80% appearing once. CDR1 and CDR2 from the germline V gene are LNHNV and YYDKDF (reference sequence). V shed 0 bases and J shed 2 bases, with 13 bases lying between them. CDR3 size: 16 residues. This sample is part of a study of blood T cell repertoires in COVID-19. Cohorts were determined from participant-reported clinical history. The sample comprised PBMCs or T cells enriched from blood (not recorded which). This chain links TRBV15 with TRBJ2-5; tentatively, D is TRBD2 (5 bases). This TCR came from a man aged 30 to 45 with acute COVID-19. CDR3: CATSRERNRGQETQYF. The CDR3 nucleotides are TGTGCCACCAGCAGAGAACGAAACCGAGGGCAAGAGACCCAGTACTTC.